This TCR beta chain originates from a study of OX40 agonist ivuxolimab in advanced cancers. Describing the broader study: The costimulatory receptor OX40 (CD134) was targeted by ivuxolimab, a fully human IgG2 agonistic monoclonal antibody. Of the approximately 50 dose-escalation patients, hepatocellular carcinoma was present in 19, melanoma in approximately 15, renal cell carcinoma in 9 and head and neck cancer in 9. Partial responses occurred in three dose-escalation patients: two with cutaneous melanoma and one with hepatocellular carcinoma. Intravenous ivuxolimab was administered to patients every 2 weeks at six dose levels: 0.01, 0.1, 0.3, 1.5, 3 and 10 mg/kg. The point of sequencing TCRbeta in the periphery was to test whether ivuxolimab changed TCR sequence diversity and drove clonal T-cell expansion. The paper reports the monotherapy dose-escalation portion (N = 52 patients) of the phase I ivuxolimab trial. A male proportion of about 79% and a mean age of about 60 years, ranging from 23 to 79, were recorded for the dose-escalation cohort. Patients were allowed to have had prior anti-PD-1, anti-PD-L1 or anti-CTLA-4 therapy, and approximately 41% of the dose-escalation patients had previously received checkpoint inhibitors. Overall results and qualifications from the work: In partial responders in the 0.1-3.0 mg/kg groups, normalized peripheral clonal expansion was found to be among the lowest, especially among CD8+ T cells. Low levels of normalized T-cell clonal expansion were also shown by some nonresponding patients. Antigen specificity was not determined for the clonally expanded peripheral T cells. After ivuxolimab, CD8+ T cells had more expanded clones than CD4+ T cells on average. Clonal expansion of both CD4+ and CD8+ blood T cells was observed from baseline to week 6 at doses 0.1 to 3.0 mg/kg.

Patients with autoimmune disease history or receiving systemic immunosuppression were excluded from the trial. Peripheral blood for TCR sequencing was collected from all dose cohorts at baseline, on cycle 4 day 1, and on cycle 7 day 1. Samples were obtained from an open-label, multicenter, first-in-human phase I dose-escalation trial of ivuxolimab. Adults with locally advanced or metastatic melanoma, renal cell, hepatocellular, or head and neck squamous cell carcinoma were enrolled in the trial. Before TCR sequencing, CD4+ T cells and CD8+ T cells were sorted from peripheral blood as separate populations. In the case of this clone: No cognate antigen has been identified for it. No qualities accompany the bases; no much larger clone lies one base away.

The V and J ends are trimmed by 2 bases and 2 bases, leaving 10 bases between them. From a lookup of the germline V gene (reference sequence), CDR1 and CDR2 are GTSNPN and SVGIG. The CDR3 spans 14 residues, from the cysteine through the phenylalanine. Only CDR3 DNA is held: 42 bases, read in frame from base 1. Genomic DNA was extracted from sorted cells for sequencing of the TCRbeta CDR3 region. The immunoSEQ Assay was used for sequencing of TCRbeta CDR3 regions. TCRdb carries this immuneACCESS record with in-frame sequences only. Its versions omit some clonotypes, under half of them owing to an unresolved V gene in the studies checked, with the rest unexplained. For this sample there are about 100,000 clones; about 86% appear just once. Approximately 5.7% of the sample is held by the ten biggest clonotypes.

The rearranged segments are TRBV30 and TRBJ1-5, with the identity of the D gene unclear. Sequenced material: CD4+ or CD8+ T cells sorted from blood, taken in a trial of the OX40 agonist ivuxolimab. This sequence was found in an adult with an advanced solid tumor such as melanoma, head and neck, liver or kidney cancer. Read as DNA, the sequence is TGTGCCTGGAGTCAAGGTAACGGCAATCAGCCCCAGCATTTT. This sequence encodes CAWSQGNGNQPQHF.